A single sample is the source of the 19 T cell receptor beta chains below, sequenced in a study of blood T cell repertoires in COVID-19. The table came from immunoSEQ multiplex PCR; TCRdb's copy has only in-frame clones and leaves some out. The table has a few hundred thousand clones, 92% seen once. The material sequenced was PBMCs or T cells enriched from blood (not recorded which). All receptors derive from a woman aged 25 to 39 who had recovered from COVID-19.

The V and J genes are TRBV4-1 and TRBJ2-1, with 7 bases identical to TRBD1. The J segment lost 6 bases and the V segment lost 1 base, leaving 6 bases of the junction unmatched. The CDR3 is 15 amino acids. Looked up from germline, CDR1 is MGHRA and CDR2 is YSYEKL. DNA for the CDR3: TGCGCCAGCAGCCAAGTATGGGCAGGGGGCAATGAGCAGTTCTTC. It specifies CASSQVWAGGNEQFF.

V and J are TRBV15 and TRBJ2-7; D is unclear. This CDR3 comprises 14 residues. The ends were cut back, 1 base at V and 3 bases at J, with 10 bases in the middle. Germline V gene data show CDR1 as LNHNV and CDR2 as YYDKDF (reference sequence). CDR3: CATSRAPQIYEQYF. In nucleotides, the CDR3 is TGTGCCACCAGCAGAGCCCCACAGATCTACGAGCAGTACTTC.

The genes are TRBV5-6 and TRBJ2-5, with 8 bases identical to TRBD2. Looked up from germline, CDR1 is SGHDT and CDR2 is YYEEEE. V gave up 3 bases and J gave up 3 bases; unmatched junction bases: 7. The CDR3 spans 15 residues. The CDR3: CASSSLGGAKETQYF. DNA for the CDR3: TGTGCCAGCAGCTCGCTCGGGGGGGCCAAAGAGACCCAGTACTTC.

Note on this clone: The same CDR3 can be traced to other DNA sequences in this sample. The chain employs TRBV13 and TRBJ2-7; D might be TRBD2 (5 bases). CDR1 and CDR2 from the germline V gene are PRHDT and FYEKMQ (reference sequence). The V end was cut by 0 bases, the J end by 2 bases, with 5 bases between. The CDR3 is 13 amino acids. CDR3 DNA: TGTGCCAGCAGCTTAGGGCGGGCCTACGAGCAGTACTTC. Its protein product is CASSLGRAYEQYF.

This clone was picked up a small number of times. V usage is TRBV7-2 and J usage is TRBJ1-6; D perhaps matches TRBD1 (5 bases). Per the germline V gene, CDR1 is SGHTA and CDR2 is FQGNSA. The V and J ends lost 1 base and 10 bases respectively, with 8 bases between them. The CDR3 is made up of 13 amino acids. The CDR3 region is CASSLVRVSPLHF. The CDR3 DNA is TGTGCCAGCAGCTTAGTCAGGGTCTCACCCCTCCACTTT.

CDR3 sequence: CASSLAGGRQNPYGYTF. DNA for the CDR3: TGTGCCAGCAGCTTGGCCGGAGGCAGACAAAACCCGTATGGCTACACCTTC. The chain is built from TRBV5-4 and TRBJ1-2; no firm D call. Germline V gene data show CDR1 as SGHNT and CDR2 as YYREEE (reference sequence). The ends were cut back, 0 bases at V and 5 bases at J, with 20 bases in the middle. This CDR3 has 17 residues.

The genes are TRBV24-1 and TRBJ2-7; 7 positions match TRBD2. The germline CDR1 and CDR2 sequences are KGHDR and SFDVKD. The CDR3 spans 16 residues. After removal of 1 base from V and 2 bases from J, the junction contained 7 bases not matched to a gene. The CDR3 DNA is TGTGCCACCAGTGATTTTACGGCTAGCGGAACCTACGAGCAGTACTTC. This sequence encodes CATSDFTASGTYEQYF.

This rearrangement joins TRBV6-5 to TRBJ1-1; tentative D call: TRBD1 (5 bases). The germline V and J ends were trimmed by 6 bases and 4 bases, with 15 bases remaining between them. Germline V gene sequence: CDR1 MNHEY, CDR2 SVGAGI. This CDR3 contains 14 residues. The CDR3 sequence is CASRTTVASTEAFF. The CDR3 coding sequence is TGTGCCAGCAGGACGACAGTAGCAAGCACTGAAGCTTTCTTT.

V usage is TRBV19 and J usage is TRBJ1-1; D remains ambiguous. CDR1 LNHDA and CDR2 SQIVND come from the germline V gene (reference sequence). Between the trimmed V and J ends, which lost 5 bases and 10 bases, there was a span of 20 bases. This CDR3 contains 14 residues. CDR3 in DNA: TGTGCCAGTAGTCATATGGGAGTGCCAACGGGAGCTTTCTTT. The encoded protein is CASSHMGVPTGAFF.

The rearrangement links TRBV6-5 to TRBJ2-1; 9 bases are a match to TRBD1. The ends lost 6 bases at V and 4 bases at J; junction bases unmatched: 7. This CDR3 contains 15 residues. Germline V gives CDR1 MNHEY, CDR2 SVGAGI. The CDR3 loop is CASSSGQGPYNEQFF. CDR3 nucleotide sequence: TGTGCCAGCAGCTCGGGACAGGGCCCATACAATGAGCAGTTCTTC.

The chain links TRBV5-4 to TRBJ2-3; 8 nucleotides align to TRBD1. V was pared by 3 bases and J by 4 bases, with 4 bases of the junction left unmatched. Per germline, CDR1 SGHNT and CDR2 YYREEE (reference sequence). This CDR3 region has 14 residues. Here the CDR3 reads CASSSDREPDTQYF. Written as DNA, the CDR3 is TGTGCCAGCAGCTCGGACAGGGAACCAGATACGCAGTATTTT. Together with reference TRBV5-4 and TRBJ2-3, the CDR3 gives the full variable domain: ETGVTQSPTHLIKTRGQQVTLRCSSQSGHNTVSWYQQALGQGPQFIFQYYREEENGRGNFPPRFSGLQFPNYSSELNVNALELDDSALYLCASSSDREPDTQYFGPGTRLTVL.

The rearrangement joins TRBV7-9 to TRBJ2-3, with D tentatively TRBD2 (6 bases). The CDR3 contains 17 residues. Germline V gene data show CDR1 as SEHNR and CDR2 as FQNEAQ (reference sequence). V gave up 4 bases and J gave up 0 bases, with 17 bases separating them. In DNA form, the CDR3 reads TGTGCCAGCAGCTCCCCCCCCTCCGCGGGGAGCACAGATACGCAGTATTTT. As protein: CASSSPPSAGSTDTQYF.

The chain combines TRBV18 with TRBJ2-5; TRBD2 matches 9 bases. The CDR3 spans 13 residues. V dropped 6 bases and J dropped 3; count of bases not matched to a gene: 2. Per the germline V gene, CDR1 is KGHSH and CDR2 is LQKENI. The DNA of the CDR3 is TGTGCCAGCTCTAGCGGGGGAAAAGAGACCCAGTACTTC. It yields the protein CASSSGGKETQYF.

The chain has TRBV7-2 and TRBJ1-3; TRBD1 aligns across 9 bases. The CDR3 is made up of 14 amino acids. Germline V lookup: CDR1 SGHTA, CDR2 FQGNSA. After removal of 6 bases from V and 3 bases from J, the junction contained 3 bases not matched to a gene. CDR3 in DNA: TGTGCCAGCAGGGGACAGGGCTATGGAAACACCATATATTTT. Amino acid sequence: CASRGQGYGNTIYF. The whole variable domain, filled in from reference TRBV7-2 and TRBJ1-3, reads GAGVSQSPSNKVTEKGKDVELRCDPISGHTALYWYRQSLGQGLEFLIYFQGNSAPDKSGLPSDRFSAERTGGSVSTLTIQRTQQEDSAVYLCASRGQGYGNTIYFGEGSWLTVV.

The chain recombines TRBV28 with TRBJ2-7, with TRBD1 identical over 7 bases. Per germline, CDR1 MDHEN and CDR2 SYDVKM. The CDR3 has 14 amino acids. V lost 3 bases and J lost 4; bases outside the gene matches: 6. The CDR3 loop reads CASSFSGQRYEQYF. The CDR3, as DNA: TGTGCCAGCAGTTTCTCGGGACAGAGGTACGAGCAGTACTTC.

J is TRBJ2-7 and V is TRBV3-1 (or the pseudogene TRBV3-2), with unresolved D. CDR1 is LGHDT and CDR2 is YNNKEL in the germline V gene (reference sequence). The CDR3 spans 14 residues. V lost 0 bases and J 1 base, leaving 7 bases between the germline ends. CDR3 DNA sequence: TGTGCCAGCAGCCAAGATAGTCTTTCCTACGAGCAGTACTTC. This encodes CASSQDSLSYEQYF.

The chain links TRBV5-4 to TRBJ2-1; 10 nucleotides match TRBD1. This CDR3 spans 14 amino acids. After removal of 5 bases from V and 6 bases from J, the junction contained 5 bases not matched to a gene. Germline V gives CDR1 SGHNT, CDR2 YYREEE (reference sequence). CDR3 residues: CASRRDRGRNEQFF. The CDR3 DNA follows: TGTGCCAGCAGACGCGACAGGGGGCGCAATGAGCAGTTCTTC.

This chain connects TRBV29-1 to TRBJ2-5, with TRBD2 as a possible D gene (6 bases). The length of the CDR3 is 11 residues. Germline CDR1 and CDR2: SQVTM and ANQGSEA. Trimming took off 7 bases at V and 7 bases at J, with 13 bases between the two ends. CDR3 DNA sequence: TGCAGCGGGGGGGAGACTGGGACCCAGTACTTC. Protein sequence: CSGGETGTQYF.

This chain connects TRBV19 to TRBJ1-1; D remains unclear. Trimming removed 1 base from V and 0 bases from J, with 12 bases in between. The CDR3 consists of 16 residues. Germline CDR1 is LNHDA and CDR2 is SQIVND (reference sequence). CDR3 sequence: CASSIAAGIMNTEAFF. CDR3 nucleotides: TGTGCCAGTAGTATAGCGGCGGGTATCATGAACACTGAAGCTTTCTTT.